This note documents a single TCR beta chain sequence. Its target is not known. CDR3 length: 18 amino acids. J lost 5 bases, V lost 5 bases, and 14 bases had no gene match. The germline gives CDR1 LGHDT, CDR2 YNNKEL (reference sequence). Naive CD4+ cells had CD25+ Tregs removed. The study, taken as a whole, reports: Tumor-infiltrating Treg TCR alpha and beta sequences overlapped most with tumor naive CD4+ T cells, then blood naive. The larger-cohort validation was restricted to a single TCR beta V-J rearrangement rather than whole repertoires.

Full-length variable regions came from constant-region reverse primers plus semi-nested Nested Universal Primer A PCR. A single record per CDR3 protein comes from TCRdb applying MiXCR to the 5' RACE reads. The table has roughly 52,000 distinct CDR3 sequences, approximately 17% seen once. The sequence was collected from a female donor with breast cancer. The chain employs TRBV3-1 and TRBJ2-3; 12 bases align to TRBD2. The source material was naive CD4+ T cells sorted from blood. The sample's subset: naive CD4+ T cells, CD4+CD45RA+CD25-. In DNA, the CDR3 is TGTGCCAGCAGCTACAGCCCCACTAGCGGGAGGCCACGAGATACGCAGTATTTT. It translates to CASSYSPTSGRPRDTQYF.